The rows below give T cell receptor beta chains drawn from one sample of a study of cytomegalovirus exposure and HLA in healthy donors. Assay: immunoSEQ multiplex PCR; the TCRdb copy retains only in-frame clones and omits some. Of fewer than 250,000 clones detected, over 60% appear once; the ten largest clones hold around 2%. Sequenced: PBMCs. The receptors shown here come from a man between 18 and 35 years old in good health and CMV-seronegative. CDR3s include the opening cysteine and the closing phenylalanine or tryptophan. A D gene is named only where the DNA matches it firmly. Only some rows state a clone size, as once, few, many or a class for expanded clones.

d_gene	abundance	v_gene	j_gene	CDR3aa	CDR3nt
.	few	TRBV7-3	TRBJ1-1	CASSPRGEGNTEAFF	TGTGCCAGCAGCCCGCGGGGGGAGGGGAACACTGAAGCTTTCTTT
TRBD1	.	TRBV6-1	TRBJ1-6	CASSPTGTGNSPLHF	TGTGCCAGCAGTCCAACCGGGACAGGCAATTCACCCCTCCACTTT
.	.	TRBV5-5	TRBJ1-1	CASSLEGGGTEAFF	TGTGCCAGCAGCTTGGAGGGAGGGGGCACTGAAGCTTTCTTT
TRBD2	.	TRBV10-3	TRBJ2-1	CAISVGAGVNNEQFF	TGTGCCATCAGTGTGGGAGCGGGGGTGAACAATGAGCAGTTCTTC
TRBD1	.	TRBV7-9	TRBJ1-4	CASSSGTGGATNEKLFF	TGTGCCAGCAGCTCTGGGACAGGGGGGGCAACTAATGAAAAACTGTTTTTT
.	.	TRBV30	TRBJ2-5	CAWSAKETQYF	TGTGCCTGGAGCGCTAAAGAGACCCAGTACTTC
TRBD2	.	TRBV29-1	TRBJ2-4	CSVEDRVAGDWRGIQYF	TGCAGCGTTGAAGATCGGGTAGCGGGGGACTGGAGAGGGATTCAGTACTTC
.	once	TRBV7-3	TRBJ1-1	CASSFGRDTEAFF	TGTGCCAGCAGCTTCGGGAGGGACACTGAAGCTTTCTTT
TRBD2	few	TRBV11-2	TRBJ2-3	CASSPTLTSNTQYF	TGTGCCAGCAGCCCAACCCTGACTAGCAATACGCAGTATTTT
.	.	TRBV21-1	TRBJ1-5	CASGGTGVKQPQHF	TGTGCCAGCGGAGGGACAGGGGTCAAACAGCCCCAGCATTTT
TRBD2	.	TRBV19	TRBJ2-1	CASSNPSGNSYNEQFF	TGTGCCAGTAGTAACCCCAGCGGGAACTCCTACAATGAGCAGTTCTTC
TRBD1	.	TRBV18	TRBJ2-5	CASSTTGDQYF	TGTGCCAGCTCTACCACAGGGGACCAGTACTTC
.	.	TRBV5-1	TRBJ1-1	CASSLFNAGDTEAFF	TGCGCCAGCAGCTTGTTTAACGCAGGGGACACTGAAGCTTTCTTT
TRBD1	once	TRBV11-2	TRBJ2-7	CASSPVDRVDEQYF	TGTGCCAGCAGCCCCGTTGACAGGGTAGACGAGCAGTACTTC
TRBD1	few	TRBV28	TRBJ1-2	CASSGTAPNYGYTF	TGTGCCAGCAGCGGGACAGCCCCTAACTATGGCTACACCTTC
TRBD1	few	TRBV29-1	TRBJ1-2	CSTQTGNYGYTF	TGCAGCACCCAGACAGGGAACTATGGCTACACCTTC
.	.	TRBV4-2	TRBJ2-7	CASSQGRALVYEQYF	TGTGCCAGCAGCCAAGGCAGGGCTCTCGTCTACGAGCAGTACTTC
TRBD1	few	TRBV7-9	TRBJ1-6	CASSLVGQGESPLHF	TGTGCCAGCAGCTTAGTTGGACAGGGTGAATCACCCCTCCACTTT
TRBD1	.	TRBV6-5	TRBJ2-1	CASRTGPSSYNEQFF	TGTGCCAGCAGGACAGGGCCTAGCTCCTACAATGAGCAGTTCTTC
.	.	TRBV7-8	TRBJ1-1	CASSLIQGNTEAFF	TGTGCCAGCAGCTTAATTCAGGGGAACACTGAAGCTTTCTTT
TRBD1	.	TRBV7-8	TRBJ2-1	CASSFYGTGGRYEQFF	TGTGCCAGCAGCTTTTACGGGACAGGGGGTCGCTATGAGCAGTTCTTC
TRBD1	.	TRBV4-2	TRBJ2-7	CASSQIHRTGRYEQYF	TGTGCCAGCAGCCAAATTCACCGGACAGGGCGGTACGAGCAGTACTTC
TRBD2	.	TRBV29-1	TRBJ2-5	CSVGGTSGETQYF	TGCAGCGTTGGCGGGACTAGCGGAGAGACCCAGTACTTC
.	.	TRBV28	TRBJ2-7	CASSSIGGGNFYEQYF	TGTGCCAGCAGTTCTATTGGGGGAGGAAACTTCTACGAGCAGTACTTC
TRBD1	once	TRBV25-1	TRBJ2-1	CASSKPGQGKGNEQFF	TGTGCCAGCAGCAAACCGGGACAGGGGAAGGGCAATGAGCAGTTCTTC
TRBD1	once	TRBV28	TRBJ2-1	CASGSGQPPNEQFF	TGTGCCAGCGGTTCGGGACAGCCTCCCAATGAGCAGTTCTTC
TRBD2	.	TRBV29-1	TRBJ2-5	CSVEWLAGGQETQYF	TGCAGCGTTGAGTGGCTAGCGGGGGGACAAGAGACCCAGTACTTC
TRBD2	.	TRBV30	TRBJ2-7	CAWTGLAGGLSYEQYF	TGTGCCTGGACAGGGCTAGCGGGGGGGCTTTCCTACGAGCAGTACTTC
TRBD1	.	TRBV11-3	TRBJ1-1	CASSLDGEAGGGEAFF	TGTGCCAGCAGCTTAGACGGGGAGGCAGGGGGAGGTGAAGCTTTCTTT
TRBD2	.	TRBV19	TRBJ2-1	CASSTGTSGLVEQFF	TGTGCCAGTAGTACCGGGACTAGCGGCTTGGTAGAGCAGTTCTTC
TRBD2	few	TRBV4-3	TRBJ2-2	CASSLGLAGSGELFF	TGCGCCAGCAGCCTGGGACTAGCGGGTTCCGGGGAGCTGTTTTTT
TRBD2	.	TRBV7-8	TRBJ2-1	CASSLVPGLAGGPPYNEQFF	TGTGCCAGCAGCCTAGTCCCGGGACTAGCGGGGGGGCCCCCCTACAATGAGCAGTTCTTC
TRBD1	.	TRBV5-1	TRBJ1-5	CASSPGQAFSNQPQHF	TGCGCCAGCAGCCCCGGACAGGCTTTTAGCAATCAGCCCCAGCATTTT
.	.	TRBV14	TRBJ2-7	CASSQEGWATYEQYF	TGTGCCAGCAGCCAAGAGGGTTGGGCCACCTACGAGCAGTACTTC
.	.	TRBV11-3	TRBJ2-1	CASSLGGWTDLSGQFF	TGTGCCAGCAGCTTAGGAGGGTGGACAGACCTCAGTGGGCAGTTCTTC
TRBD2	.	TRBV5-4	TRBJ2-7	CASSFKLAGDEQYF	TGTGCCAGCAGCTTTAAACTAGCGGGAGACGAGCAGTACTTC
TRBD1	.	TRBV19	TRBJ1-1	CASSILTGFNTEAFF	TGTGCCAGTAGTATCCTGACAGGGTTTAACACTGAAGCTTTCTTT
TRBD1	.	TRBV5-1	TRBJ1-4	CASSTRQGRELFF	TGCGCCAGCAGCACCCGACAGGGGAGGGAACTGTTTTTT
.	.	TRBV4-3	TRBJ1-6	CASSQDLPNSPLHF	TGCGCCAGCAGCCAAGATCTTCCCAATTCACCCCTCCACTTT
TRBD2	.	TRBV7-9	TRBJ2-3	CSSSSPFRLAGVSDTQYF	TGTTCCAGCAGCTCCCCCTTTCGACTAGCGGGAGTTTCAGATACGCAGTATTTT
TRBD1	few	TRBV7-9	TRBJ1-5	CASSLTGGDQPQHF	TGTGCCAGCAGCTTAACAGGGGGGGATCAGCCCCAGCATTTT
TRBD1	.	TRBV19	TRBJ2-5	CASSYDREETQYF	TGTGCCAGTAGTTACGACAGGGAAGAGACCCAGTACTTC
.	.	TRBV29-1	TRBJ1-1	CSVGDPEAFF	TGCAGCGTAGGGGATCCTGAAGCTTTCTTT
.	.	TRBV5-4	TRBJ2-3	CASSLKTGSLSTDTQYF	TGTGCCAGCAGCTTGAAAACAGGCTCGTTGAGCACAGATACGCAGTATTTT
.	few	TRBV6-6	TRBJ1-1	CASSPYKTVNTEAFF	TGTGCCAGCAGCCCTTACAAAACAGTGAACACTGAAGCTTTCTTT
TRBD1	.	TRBV19	TRBJ2-5	CASGTVGEETQYF	TGTGCCAGCGGGACAGTGGGCGAAGAGACCCAGTACTTC
TRBD2	once	TRBV27	TRBJ2-1	CASSLPPNSGSSYNEQFF	TGTGCCAGCAGTTTACCCCCGAATAGCGGGAGCTCCTACAATGAGCAGTTCTTC
TRBD2	.	TRBV5-6	TRBJ2-1	CASSLGLAGSYNEQFF	TGTGCCAGCAGCTTGGGACTAGCGGGGTCCTACAATGAGCAGTTCTTC
.	.	TRBV7-3	TRBJ2-1	CASSLDGLSDNEQFF	TGTGCCAGCAGCCTCGACGGACTGAGCGACAATGAGCAGTTCTTC
TRBD1	few	TRBV5-6	TRBJ1-1	CASSSGQGIDTEAFF	TGTGCCAGCAGCTCGGGACAGGGTATCGACACTGAAGCTTTCTTT
TRBD2	few	TRBV10-2	TRBJ2-3	CASSEGSSGRRSTDTQYF	TGCGCCAGCAGTGAGGGGTCTAGCGGGAGGAGGAGCACAGATACGCAGTATTTT
TRBD2	.	TRBV7-9	TRBJ2-7	CASSLDGLATNEQYF	TGTGCCAGCAGCCTTGACGGACTAGCTACGAACGAGCAGTACTTC
TRBD1	.	TRBV6-6	TRBJ2-7	CASSSRDRGYEQYF	TGTGCCAGCAGTTCCCGGGACAGGGGTTACGAGCAGTACTTC
TRBD1	.	TRBV7-9	TRBJ2-1	CASSPKPGQTYNEQFF	TGTGCCAGCAGCCCAAAGCCGGGACAGACCTACAATGAGCAGTTCTTC
TRBD1	.	TRBV29-1	TRBJ1-1	CSGGQRAEAFF	TGCAGCGGGGGACAGAGGGCTGAAGCTTTCTTT
.	.	TRBV5-1	TRBJ2-2	CASSLGRANTGELFF	TGCGCCAGCAGCTTGGGGAGAGCGAACACCGGGGAGCTGTTTTTT
TRBD1	.	TRBV2	TRBJ2-1	CASSELGTGENEQFF	TGTGCCAGCAGTGAGTTGGGGACAGGGGAAAATGAGCAGTTCTTC
.	.	TRBV6-1	TRBJ1-5	CASSASPGGNQPQHF	TGTGCCAGCAGTGCCTCCCCGGGGGGCAATCAGCCCCAGCATTTT